The next 4 T cell receptor beta chains were all read from a single sample in a study of cytomegalovirus exposure and HLA in healthy donors. 60 Vbeta and 13 Jbeta primers were used in PCR. Sequenced by immunoSEQ multiplex PCR; TCRdb stores in-frame clones only, minus some. This table has 99,000 or so clones, 60% to 80% appearing once. Sequencing used PBMCs. The receptors here all came from a woman aged 40-49 years in good health and CMV-seropositive.

V is TRBV5-4 and J is TRBJ1-6, with 8 nucleotides matching TRBD1. CDR3 length equals 15 residues. The V gene's germline CDR1 is SGHNT and CDR2 YYREEE (reference sequence). The V segment lost 0 bases and the J segment 14 bases; nucleotides outside the gene matches: 10. CDR3 nucleotides: TGTGCCAGCAGCTTGGGGGGACAGGACCCTTCGGCCCTCCACTTT. Protein: CASSLGGQDPSALHF. The full variable domain, rest sourced from reference TRBV5-4 and TRBJ1-6, is ETGVTQSPTHLIKTRGQQVTLRCSSQSGHNTVSWYQQALGQGPQFIFQYYREEENGRGNFPPRFSGLQFPNYSSELNVNALELDDSALYLCASSLGGQDPSALHFGNGTRLTVT.

The rearrangement uses TRBV2 and TRBJ2-5; D unclear. CDR1 and CDR2 from the germline V gene are SNHLY and FYNNEI. The CDR3 contains 13 residues. The germline V and J ends were trimmed by 7 bases and 5 bases, with 14 bases remaining between them. The CDR3 bases are TGTGCCAGCAATAATAAAGAGAGGGAGACCCAGTACTTC. Amino acid sequence: CASNNKERETQYF.

This clone has just one count. V gene TRBV7-9 combines with J gene TRBJ2-1; a weak D match, TRBD2 (6 bases). Trimming took 1 base from V and 5 from J, leaving 21 bases between them. CDR1 is SEHNR, CDR2 FQNEAQ, per germline (reference sequence). This CDR3 has 18 amino acids. This CDR3 reads CASSLVGPLRELNNEQFF. The CDR3 coding sequence is TGTGCCAGCAGCTTAGTTGGCCCGTTGCGGGAATTAAACAATGAGCAGTTCTTC. Full variable domain (remainder filled in from reference TRBV7-9 and TRBJ2-1): DTGVSQNPRHKITKRGQNVTFRCDPISEHNRLYWYRQTLGQGPEFLTYFQNEAQLEKSRLLSDRFSAERPKGSFSTLEIQRTEQGDSAMYLCASSLVGPLRELNNEQFFGPGTRLTVL.

This clone was observed a single time. V usage is TRBV5-1 and J usage is TRBJ2-7; perhaps TRBD2 as D (6 bases). The ends were cut back, 4 bases at V and 3 bases at J, with 11 bases in the middle. The CDR3 has 13 residues. Germline-derived CDR1 and CDR2 are SGHRS and YFSETQ. DNA for the CDR3: TGCGCCAGCAGCATCGGACTATACTACGAGCAGTACTTC. Translated, it gives CASSIGLYYEQYF.